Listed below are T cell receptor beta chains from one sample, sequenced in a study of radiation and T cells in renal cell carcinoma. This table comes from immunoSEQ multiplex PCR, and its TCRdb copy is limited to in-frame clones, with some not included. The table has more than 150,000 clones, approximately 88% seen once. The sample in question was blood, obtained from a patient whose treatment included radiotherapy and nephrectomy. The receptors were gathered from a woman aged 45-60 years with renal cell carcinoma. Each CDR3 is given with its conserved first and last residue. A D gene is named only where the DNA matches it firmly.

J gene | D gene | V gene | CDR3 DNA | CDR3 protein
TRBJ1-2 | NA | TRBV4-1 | TGCGCCAGCAGCCAAGACCAGGTTGGGGGTTATGGCTACACCTTC | CASSQDQVGGYGYTF
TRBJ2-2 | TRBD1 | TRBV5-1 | TGCGCCAGCAGCTGGGACGGGGACAGCACCGGGGAGCTGTTTTTT | CASSWDGDSTGELFF
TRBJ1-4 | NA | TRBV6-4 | TGTGCCAGCAGGAGAGAGCATGCAACTAATGAAAAACTGTTTTTT | CASRREHATNEKLFF
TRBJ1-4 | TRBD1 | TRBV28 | TGTGCCAGCAGATCCGGGACAGTTAATGAAAAACTGTTTTTT | CASRSGTVNEKLFF
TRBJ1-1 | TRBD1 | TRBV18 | TGTGCCAGCTCAGCCGCGGACAGGGGTTACACTGAAGCTTTCTTT | CASSAADRGYTEAFF
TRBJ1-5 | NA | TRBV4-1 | TGCGCCAGCAGCCCCGGGAGCCGGGGGGAATGGCATAGCAATCAGCCCCAGCATTTT | CASSPGSRGEWHSNQPQHF
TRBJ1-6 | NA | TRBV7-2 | TGTGCCAGCAGCCTCAGAGGGTCACCCCTCCACTTT | CASSLRGSPLHF
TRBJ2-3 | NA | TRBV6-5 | TGTGCCAGCAGTTACTCCTCAGGGATCATAGATACGCAGTATTTT | CASSYSSGIIDTQYF
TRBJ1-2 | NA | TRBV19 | TGTGCCAGTAGTATCGATCCCTCCGGAGGCTACACCTTC | CASSIDPSGGYTF
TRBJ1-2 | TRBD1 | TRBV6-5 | TGTGCCAGCAGATCCTCCGGATCAGGGGGCAATGGCTACACCTTC | CASRSSGSGGNGYTF
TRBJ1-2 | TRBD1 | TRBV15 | TGTGCCACCAGCAGGGAGACAGGGGGATGGGGCTACACCTTC | CATSRETGGWGYTF
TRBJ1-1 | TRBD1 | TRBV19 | TGTGCCAGTAGTCCCAGGGGGGGTACGGCAATGCGGAACACTGAAGCTTTCTTT | CASSPRGGTAMRNTEAFF
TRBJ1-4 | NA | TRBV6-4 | TGTGCCAGCAGTGATCCTAGAGGAAAACTGTTTTTT | CASSDPRGKLFF
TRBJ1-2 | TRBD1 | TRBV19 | TGTGCCAGTAGTATGGACAGGGGTTGGAATGGCTACACCTTC | CASSMDRGWNGYTF
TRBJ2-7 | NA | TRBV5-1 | TGCGCCAGCAGCTATGGTGACGAGCAGTACTTC | CASSYGDEQYF